This T cell receptor beta chain was obtained from a study of cytomegalovirus exposure and HLA in healthy donors. At the level of the study: The 120 validation repertoires were produced on the same platform as the roughly 720 repertoires of the first cohort. This was reported in a later analysis. Study-wide results and limits: Confirmation in vitro established that a few CMV-associated chains were specific for CMV antigens. The study labeled 164 TCR beta chains cytomegalovirus-associated.

As concerns this clone: What it binds is unknown.

A roughly 120-subject validation cohort, separate from the approximately 720-subject first cohort, supplied the donors. Only in-frame clones appear in the TCRdb table, and some are missing; sequencing was by immunoSEQ multiplex PCR. The profile covers roughly 150,000 clones, with about 96% appearing a single time and approximately 1% taken by the ten largest. This CDR3 is built from 14 residues. V trimming: 7 bases; J trimming: 6 bases; junction bases outside the gene matches: 8. Germline V lookup: CDR1 MNHEY, CDR2 SMNVEV (reference sequence). The receptor comes from a woman between 18 and 30 years old in good health and CMV-seronegative. The rearrangement joins TRBV27 to TRBJ2-1; 8 nucleotides align to TRBD1. The specimen sequenced was PBMCs. CDR3 DNA sequence: TGTGCCAGCACAGACAGGGGAAGAAGCAATGAGCAGTTCTTC. Residues: CASTDRGRSNEQFF.